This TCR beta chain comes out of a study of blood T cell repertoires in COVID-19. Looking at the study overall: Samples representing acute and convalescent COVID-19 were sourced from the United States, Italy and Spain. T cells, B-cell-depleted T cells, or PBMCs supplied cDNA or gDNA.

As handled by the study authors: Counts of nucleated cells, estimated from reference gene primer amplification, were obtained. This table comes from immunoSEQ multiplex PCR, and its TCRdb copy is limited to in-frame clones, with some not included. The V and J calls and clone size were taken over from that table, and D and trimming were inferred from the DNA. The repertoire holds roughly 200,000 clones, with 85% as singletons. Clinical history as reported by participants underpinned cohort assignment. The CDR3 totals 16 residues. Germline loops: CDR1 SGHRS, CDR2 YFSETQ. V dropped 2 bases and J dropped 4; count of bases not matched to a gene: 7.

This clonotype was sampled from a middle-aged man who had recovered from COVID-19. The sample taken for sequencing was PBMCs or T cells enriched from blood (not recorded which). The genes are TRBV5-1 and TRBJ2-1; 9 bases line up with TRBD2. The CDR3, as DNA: TGCGCCAGCAGCTTAGCCGGGACTAGCCCTTACAATGAGCAGTTCTTC. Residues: CASSLAGTSPYNEQFF. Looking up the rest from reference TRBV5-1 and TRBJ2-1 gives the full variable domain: KAGVTQTPRYLIKTRGQQVTLSCSPISGHRSVSWYQQTPGQGLQFLFEYFSETQRNKGNFPGRFSGRQFSNSRSEMNVSTLELGDSALYLCASSLAGTSPYNEQFFGPGTRLTVL.